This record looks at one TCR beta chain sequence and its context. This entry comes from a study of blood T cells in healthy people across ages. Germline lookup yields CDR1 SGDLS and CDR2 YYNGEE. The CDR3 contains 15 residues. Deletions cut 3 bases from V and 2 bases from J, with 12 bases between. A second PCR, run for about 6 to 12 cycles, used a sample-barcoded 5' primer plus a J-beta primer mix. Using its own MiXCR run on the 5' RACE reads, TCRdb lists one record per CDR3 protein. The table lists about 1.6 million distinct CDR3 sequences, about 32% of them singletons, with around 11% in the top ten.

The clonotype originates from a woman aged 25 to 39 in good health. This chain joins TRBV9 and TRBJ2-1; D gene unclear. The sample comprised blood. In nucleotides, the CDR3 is TGTGCCAGCAGCGGTGATCTAAAACCCTACAATGAGCAGTTCTTC. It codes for CASSGDLKPYNEQFF.